A selection of T cell receptor beta chains follows, all from one sample in a study of blood T cell repertoires in COVID-19. Clones were read by immunoSEQ multiplex PCR, and TCRdb kept only the in-frame ones, dropping some. This table holds some 390,000 clones, 87% found once. Sequenced sample: peripheral blood. These receptors were collected from a woman aged 55 to 70 with COVID-19, enrolled during active disease. Both conserved end residues are part of each CDR3. A D gene is named only where the DNA matches it firmly. A row's size may be missing; if present it is once, few, many or a size class.

TRBJ1-6 TRBD1 TRBV28 NA TGTGCCAGCCTGGACAGGGGCTATAATTCACCCCTCCACTTT CASLDRGYNSPLHF
TRBJ1-4 TRBD1 TRBV6-5 NA TGTGCCAGCAGGATCGACGACAGGGAACTGTTTTTT CASRIDDRELFF
TRBJ2-4 NA TRBV4-1 NA TGCGCCAGCAGCCACTCTCAGGTAGAAAACATTCAGTACTTC CASSHSQVENIQYF
TRBJ1-2 NA TRBV27 NA TGTGCCAGCAGCCTAAACAGGGTGGGCAGCTATGGCTACACCTTC CASSLNRVGSYGYTF
TRBJ1-2 NA TRBV7-9 NA TGTGCCAGCAGCCGAGGAGGCCGGAGTCCCTATGGCTACACCTTC CASSRGGRSPYGYTF
TRBJ2-3 NA TRBV6-5 NA TGTGCCAGCGCCCTGTATGGGGGGAGAGATACGCAGTATTTT CASALYGGRDTQYF
TRBJ2-7 NA TRBV18 NA TGTGCCAGCTCACTAAACAGGGTCTCCTACGAGCAGTACTTC CASSLNRVSYEQYF
TRBJ2-7 TRBD2 TRBV27 NA TGTGCCAGCAGTGGCCGTTTGCGGGGGGGAGACCTTAGTTACGAGCAGTACTTC CASSGRLRGGDLSYEQYF
TRBJ1-1 NA TRBV29-1 NA TGCAGCGTTGCCGCACTGACAGGGAACACTGAAGCTTTCTTT CSVAALTGNTEAFF
TRBJ2-7 NA TRBV12-1 NA TGTGCCAGCAGCTTTGCCTTACAGGGACGTTGGGCGGGGGCCCCGGGGAAGCAGTACTTC CASSFALQGRWAGAPGKQYF
TRBJ1-1 NA TRBV29-1 once TGCAGCGGATCAGGACAAACAGGGACTGAAGCTTTCTTT CSGSGQTGTEAFF
TRBJ2-1 TRBD2 TRBV6-2/TRBV6-3 NA TGTGCCAGCAGTATAGCGGGGGGAGCTGAGCAGTTCTTC CASSIAGGAEQFF
TRBJ2-2 NA TRBV3-1/TRBV3-2 NA TGTGCCAGCAGACGGTACGCGAACACCGGGGAGCTGTTTTTT CASRRYANTGELFF
TRBJ2-5 NA TRBV6-5 NA TGTGCCAGCAGCCGGCGGGTACAGGGTGGAGAGACCCAGTACTTC CASSRRVQGGETQYF
TRBJ2-1 TRBD1 TRBV19 NA TGTGCCAGTAGTATAACCAGGGGGAGCTCCTACAATGAGCAGTTCTTC CASSITRGSSYNEQFF
TRBJ1-6 NA TRBV7-9 NA TGTGCCAGCAGCTTCCGAGGAGGCTATAATTCACCCCTCCACTTT CASSFRGGYNSPLHF
TRBJ2-5 TRBD1 TRBV3-1/TRBV3-2 NA TGTGCCAGCAGCCCCTGGGACAGGGGAGAGACCCAGTACTTC CASSPWDRGETQYF
TRBJ1-6 TRBD1 TRBV27 NA TGTGCCAGCGGCACAGGGGACATTTCACCCCTCCACTTT CASGTGDISPLHF
TRBJ1-5 NA TRBV19 NA TGTGCCAGTAACCCAGGCAGCAATCAGCCCCAGCATTTT CASNPGSNQPQHF
TRBJ1-4 NA TRBV3-1/TRBV3-2 NA TGTGCCAGCAGCCGGTCGGAGTTCCAGGGGTCGAAACTGTTTTTT CASSRSEFQGSKLFF
TRBJ1-3 NA TRBV11-2 NA TGTGCCAGCAGCTTAGTTAGAACCGCTGGAAACACCATATATTTT CASSLVRTAGNTIYF
TRBJ2-5 NA TRBV18 NA TGTGCCAGCTCAGCCAACAGGGGGGGAAAAGAGACCCAGTACTTC CASSANRGGKETQYF
TRBJ2-1 NA TRBV9 NA TGTGCCAGCAGTTCCTTGGGAGACTCCTACAATGAGCAGTTCTTC CASSSLGDSYNEQFF
TRBJ2-5 NA TRBV6-2/TRBV6-3 once TGTGCCAGCAGTCTCTCCAGGGGTTCAGAGACCCAGTACTTC CASSLSRGSETQYF
TRBJ1-4 TRBD1 TRBV12-5 NA TGTGCTAGTGGTCCCCAGGGGGCGCGGGAAAAACTGTTTTTT CASGPQGAREKLFF
TRBJ1-4 NA TRBV7-9 NA TGTGCCAGCAGCCCCTGGGATGCGGGAAAACTGTTTTTT CASSPWDAGKLFF
TRBJ1-1 NA TRBV7-3 NA TGTGCCAGCAGCTTAACGTTGGGGCAGAGTGAAGCTTTCTTT CASSLTLGQSEAFF
TRBJ1-2 NA TRBV28 NA TGTGCCAGCAGTTATCCAAACTATGGCTACACCTTC CASSYPNYGYTF
TRBJ2-7 TRBD2 TRBV6-1 NA TGTGCCAGCAGTGACGTGGCGGGGGTTCCCTACGAGCAGTACTTC CASSDVAGVPYEQYF
TRBJ2-7 NA TRBV4-1 NA TGCGCCAGCAGCCAAGCCGGAGGCAGACGTTACGAGCAGTACTTC CASSQAGGRRYEQYF
TRBJ2-3 NA TRBV28 NA TGTGCCAGCAGCCCAGCGTTGGGGCGGGGGCCCTTAGATACGCAGTATTTT CASSPALGRGPLDTQYF
TRBJ2-7 TRBD1 TRBV5-1 NA TGCGCCAGCAGCTTGTCTTTGGGGACAGGACCCTACGAGCAGTACTTC CASSLSLGTGPYEQYF
TRBJ1-5 NA TRBV2 once TGTGCCAGCGCTTATGGGGGGGCAGGTAGCAATCAGCCCCAGCATTTT CASAYGGAGSNQPQHF
TRBJ1-3 NA TRBV5-8 NA TGTGCCAGCGTCAGTGGGGGCAACCCTGGAAACACCATATATTTT CASVSGGNPGNTIYF
TRBJ2-1 TRBD2 TRBV7-9 few TGTGCCAGCAGCTTACTACGGGGGGCCTACAATGAGCAGTTCTTC CASSLLRGAYNEQFF
TRBJ1-2 TRBD1 TRBV9 NA TGTGCCAGCAGCGCGGGACCGGGACAGGGGGCGTATGGCTACACCTTC CASSAGPGQGAYGYTF
TRBJ1-5 NA TRBV2 once TGTGCCAGCGGCCAACAGGGTGGCAATCAGCCCCAGCATTTT CASGQQGGNQPQHF
TRBJ2-2 TRBD1 TRBV7-6 NA TGTGCCAGCAGCTCAACCTATGGACAGGGCGGCGGGGAGCTGTTTTTT CASSSTYGQGGGELFF
TRBJ1-2 NA TRBV19 NA TGTGCCAGTAGTATAGTCTCCTATGGCTACACCTTC CASSIVSYGYTF
TRBJ2-2 NA TRBV5-4 NA TGTGCCAGCAGGAGGGGGGGCCTCCCCACCGGGGAGCTGTTTTTT CASRRGGLPTGELFF
TRBJ1-5 NA TRBV25-1 NA TGTGCCAGCAGTGGGCCCGGGGGGGATCAGCCCCAGCATTTT CASSGPGGDQPQHF
TRBJ2-1 TRBD1 TRBV18 once TGTGCCAGCTCCCCCAGACAGGGGGTAGGCAATGAGCAGTTCTTC CASSPRQGVGNEQFF
TRBJ2-1 TRBD2 TRBV6-5 NA TGTGCCAGCATGGAGCGGGGGGGCCTCAATGAGCAGTTCTTC CASMERGGLNEQFF
TRBJ2-7 NA TRBV7-3 NA TGTGCCAGCAGCCCGCAGTCTTCAAGCTACGAGCAGTACTTC CASSPQSSSYEQYF
TRBJ1-3 NA TRBV5-1 few TGCGCCAGCAGCACACAGGGTTCTGGAAACACCATATATTTT CASSTQGSGNTIYF
TRBJ1-2 TRBD1 TRBV5-1 NA TGCGCCAGCAGCTCCGCGACAGGGTACTATGGCTACACCTTC CASSSATGYYGYTF
TRBJ1-5 NA TRBV19 NA TGTGCCAGTAGTATAGTTTCAGGTCGGCCAGATCAGCCCCAGCATTTT CASSIVSGRPDQPQHF
TRBJ1-6 NA TRBV9 NA TGTGCCAGCAGCGTAGGGGGAGGGGAATCACCCCTCCACTTT CASSVGGGESPLHF
TRBJ1-4 TRBD1 TRBV30 once TGTGCCTGGGGGCAAGGGACAGGGCTGTTTACTAACGAAAAACTGTTTTTT CAWGQGTGLFTNEKLFF
TRBJ2-1 TRBD2 TRBV7-9 NA TGTGCCAGCAGCTTACCAGCGGGGGGGGAGAATGAGCAGTTCTTC CASSLPAGGENEQFF
TRBJ2-7 TRBD2 TRBV7-2 NA TGTGCCAGCAGCGCCCGACTAGCCTCCGAGCAGTACTTC CASSARLASEQYF
TRBJ2-2 NA TRBV18 NA TGTGCCAGCTCACCAGACAGGCCAACGAACACCGGGGAGCTGTTTTTT CASSPDRPTNTGELFF
TRBJ2-3 NA TRBV24-1 NA TGTGCCACCAGTGATCCTCGGACAGGATGGGACTCGACAGATACGCAGTATTTT CATSDPRTGWDSTDTQYF
TRBJ1-6 TRBD1 TRBV7-9 NA TGTGCCAGCAGCTTTTCGGACAGGGCTAATTCACCCCTCCACTTT CASSFSDRANSPLHF
TRBJ2-7 NA TRBV3-1/TRBV3-2 NA TGTGCCAGCAGCCAAGACAGGGGCTTATCCTACGAGCAGTACTTC CASSQDRGLSYEQYF
TRBJ1-5 TRBD1 TRBV19 NA TGTGCCAGTAGTCCAAGACAGGGCCCCAATCAGCCCCAGCATTTT CASSPRQGPNQPQHF
TRBJ1-4 NA TRBV6-5 once TGTGCCAGCAGTCCCGGGACTGGAAATGAAAAACTGTTTTTT CASSPGTGNEKLFF
TRBJ1-2 TRBD1 TRBV28 NA TGTGCCAGCAGGAATGACAGGGGGCCTGGCTACACCTTC CASRNDRGPGYTF
TRBJ1-1 TRBD1 TRBV6-5 NA TGTGCCAGCAGTTCCAGGGGGACTGAAGCTTTCTTT CASSSRGTEAFF